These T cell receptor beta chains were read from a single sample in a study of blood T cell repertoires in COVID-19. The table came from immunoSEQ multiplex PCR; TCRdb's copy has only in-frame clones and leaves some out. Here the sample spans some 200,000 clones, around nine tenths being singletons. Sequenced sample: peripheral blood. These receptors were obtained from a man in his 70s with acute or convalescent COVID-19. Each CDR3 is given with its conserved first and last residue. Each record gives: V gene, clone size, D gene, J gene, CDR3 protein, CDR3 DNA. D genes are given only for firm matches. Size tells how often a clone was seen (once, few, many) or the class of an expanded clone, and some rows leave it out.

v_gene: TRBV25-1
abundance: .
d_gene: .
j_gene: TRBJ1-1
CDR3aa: CASKLPGSTEAFF
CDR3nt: TGTGCCAGCAAATTGCCGGGGAGCACTGAAGCTTTCTTT

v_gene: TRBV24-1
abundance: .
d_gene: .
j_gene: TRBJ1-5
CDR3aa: CATSDASSAQDQPQHF
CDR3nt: TGTGCCACCAGTGATGCTAGCTCGGCGCAAGATCAGCCCCAGCATTTT

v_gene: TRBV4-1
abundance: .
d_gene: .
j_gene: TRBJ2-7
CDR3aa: CASSQEVVWGDYEQYF
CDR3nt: TGCGCCAGCAGCCAAGAAGTTGTCTGGGGGGACTACGAGCAGTACTTC

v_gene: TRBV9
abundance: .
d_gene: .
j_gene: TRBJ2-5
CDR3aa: CASSPRTFSETQYF
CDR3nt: TGTGCCAGCAGCCCGAGGACTTTCTCGGAGACCCAGTACTTC

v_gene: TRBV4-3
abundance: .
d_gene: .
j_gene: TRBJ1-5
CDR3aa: CASSQFRGGNQPQHF
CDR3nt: TGCGCCAGCAGCCAATTCAGGGGAGGGAATCAGCCCCAGCATTTT

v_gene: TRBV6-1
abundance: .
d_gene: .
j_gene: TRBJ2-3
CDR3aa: CASSDLKGKSTDTQYF
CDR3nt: TGTGCCAGCAGTGACCTAAAGGGGAAAAGCACAGATACGCAGTATTTT

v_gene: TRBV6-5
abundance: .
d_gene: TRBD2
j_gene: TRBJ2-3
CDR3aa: CASTTRGVDTDTQYF
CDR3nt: TGTGCCAGCACTACCCGGGGGGTAGACACAGATACGCAGTATTTT

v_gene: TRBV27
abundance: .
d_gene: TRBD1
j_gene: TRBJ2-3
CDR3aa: CASSLGTGPDTQYF
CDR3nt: TGTGCCAGCAGTTTAGGGACAGGGCCAGATACGCAGTATTTT

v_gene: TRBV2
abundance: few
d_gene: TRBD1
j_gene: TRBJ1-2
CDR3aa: CASSKQGETF
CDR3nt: TGTGCCAGCAGCAAACAGGGGGAAACCTTC

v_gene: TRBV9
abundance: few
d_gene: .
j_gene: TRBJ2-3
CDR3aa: CASSVGSVRSSTDTQYF
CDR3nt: TGTGCCAGCAGCGTAGGGAGTGTGAGGTCTAGCACAGATACGCAGTATTTT

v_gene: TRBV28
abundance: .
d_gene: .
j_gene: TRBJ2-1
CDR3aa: CASSGPGFREQFF
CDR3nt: TGTGCCAGCAGCGGGCCGGGGTTTCGTGAGCAGTTCTTC

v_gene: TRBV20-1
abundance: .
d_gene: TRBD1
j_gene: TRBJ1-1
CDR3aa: CSASRDSYNTEAFF
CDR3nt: TGCAGTGCTAGTCGGGACAGCTATAACACTGAAGCTTTCTTT

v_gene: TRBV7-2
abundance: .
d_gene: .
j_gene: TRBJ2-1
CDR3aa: CASSRPRGEASHEQFF
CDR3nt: TGTGCCAGCAGCCGCCCCCGAGGGGAGGCTTCTCATGAGCAGTTCTTC

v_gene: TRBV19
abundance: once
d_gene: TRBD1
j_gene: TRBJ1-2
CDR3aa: CASTDREYGYTF
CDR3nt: TGTGCCAGTACGGACAGGGAGTATGGCTACACCTTC

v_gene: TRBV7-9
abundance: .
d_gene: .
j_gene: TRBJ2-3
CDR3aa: CASSLATATDTQYF
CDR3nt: TGTGCCAGCAGCTTGGCGACAGCCACAGATACGCAGTATTTT

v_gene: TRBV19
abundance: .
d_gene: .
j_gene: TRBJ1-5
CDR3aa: CASSMNWGVSNQPQHF
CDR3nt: TGTGCCAGTAGTATGAATTGGGGGGTAAGCAATCAGCCCCAGCATTTT

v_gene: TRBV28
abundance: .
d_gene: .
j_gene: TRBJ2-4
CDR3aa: CASSTTRLQNIQYF
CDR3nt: TGTGCCAGCAGTACTACTAGGCTTCAAAACATTCAGTACTTC

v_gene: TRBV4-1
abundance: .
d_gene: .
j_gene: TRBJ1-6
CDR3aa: CASSQGRGYGSYNSPLHF
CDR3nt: TGCGCCAGCAGCCAAGGGCGGGGATATGGATCCTATAATTCACCCCTCCACTTT

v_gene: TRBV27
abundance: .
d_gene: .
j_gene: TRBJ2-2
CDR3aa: CASRDWAGLTGELFF
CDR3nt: TGTGCCAGCAGGGATTGGGCAGGTTTGACCGGGGAGCTGTTTTTT

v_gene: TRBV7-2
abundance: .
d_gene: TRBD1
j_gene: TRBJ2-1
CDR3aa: CASSFIQGYNEQFF
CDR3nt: TGTGCCAGCAGTTTTATACAGGGGTACAATGAGCAGTTCTTC

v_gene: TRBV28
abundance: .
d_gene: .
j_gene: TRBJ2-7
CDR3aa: CASSLGGYEQYF
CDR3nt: TGTGCCAGCAGTTTAGGAGGGTACGAGCAGTACTTC

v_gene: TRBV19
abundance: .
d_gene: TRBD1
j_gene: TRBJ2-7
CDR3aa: CASKIRTGFSYEQYF
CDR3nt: TGTGCCAGTAAGATCAGGACAGGATTTTCCTACGAGCAGTACTTC

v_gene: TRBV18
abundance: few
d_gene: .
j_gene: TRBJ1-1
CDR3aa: CASSSGLNTEAFF
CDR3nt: TGTGCCAGCTCAAGTGGCTTGAACACTGAAGCTTTCTTT

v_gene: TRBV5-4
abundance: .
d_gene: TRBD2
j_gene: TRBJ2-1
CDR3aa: CASSLPVAGEYNEQFF
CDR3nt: TGTGCCAGCAGCCTCCCAGTAGCGGGGGAGTACAATGAGCAGTTCTTC

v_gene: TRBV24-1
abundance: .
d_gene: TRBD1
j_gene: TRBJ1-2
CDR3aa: CATSEDAGGLDGYTF
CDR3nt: TGTGCCACCAGTGAAGACGCAGGGGGATTGGATGGCTACACCTTC

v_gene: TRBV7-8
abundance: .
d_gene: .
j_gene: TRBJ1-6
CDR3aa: CASSADRYNSPLHF
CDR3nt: TGTGCCAGCAGCGCCGACAGATATAATTCACCCCTCCACTTT

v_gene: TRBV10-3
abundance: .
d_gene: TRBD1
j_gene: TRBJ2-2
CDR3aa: CAISETHRGPNTGELFF
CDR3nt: TGTGCCATCAGTGAGACCCACAGGGGGCCTAACACCGGGGAGCTGTTTTTT

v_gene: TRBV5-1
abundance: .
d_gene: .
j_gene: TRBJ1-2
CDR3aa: CASSSQQGADGYTF
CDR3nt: TGCGCCAGCAGCTCTCAACAGGGTGCTGATGGCTACACCTTC

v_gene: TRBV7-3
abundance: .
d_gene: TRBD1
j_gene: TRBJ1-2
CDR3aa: CASSPSGTGGMGGYTF
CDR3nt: TGTGCCAGCAGCCCAAGCGGGACAGGGGGAATGGGTGGCTACACCTTC

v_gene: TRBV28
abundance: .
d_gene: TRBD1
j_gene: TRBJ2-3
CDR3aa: CASRTGTGGSDTQYF
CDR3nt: TGTGCCAGCAGAACCGGGACAGGGGGCTCAGATACGCAGTATTTT

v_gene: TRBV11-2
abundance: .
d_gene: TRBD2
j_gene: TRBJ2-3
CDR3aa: CASSRAGPTDTQYF
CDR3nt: TGTGCCAGCAGCAGAGCGGGACCCACAGATACGCAGTATTTT

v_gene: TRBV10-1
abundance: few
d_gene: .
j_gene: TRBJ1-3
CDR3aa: CASSGFYSGNTIYF
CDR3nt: TGCGCCAGCAGTGGTTTCTACTCTGGAAACACCATATATTTT

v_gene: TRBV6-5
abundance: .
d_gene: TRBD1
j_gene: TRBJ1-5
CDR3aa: CASQGARNQPQHF
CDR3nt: TGTGCCAGCCAGGGGGCGCGCAATCAGCCCCAGCATTTT

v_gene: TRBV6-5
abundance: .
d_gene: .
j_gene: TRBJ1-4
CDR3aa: CASSPQGFYEKLFF
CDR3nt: TGTGCCAGCAGTCCACAGGGTTTTTATGAAAAACTGTTTTTT

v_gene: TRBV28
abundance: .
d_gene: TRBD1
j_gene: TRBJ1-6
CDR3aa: CASSLEDRGQSPLHF
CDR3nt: TGTGCCAGCAGTTTAGAGGACAGGGGTCAATCACCCCTCCACTTT

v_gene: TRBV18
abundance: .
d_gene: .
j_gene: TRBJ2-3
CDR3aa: CASSPSGTDTQYF
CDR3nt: TGTGCCAGCTCACCTAGCGGCACAGATACGCAGTATTTT

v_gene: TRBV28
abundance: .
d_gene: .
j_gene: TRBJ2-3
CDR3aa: CASSPLSTDTQYF
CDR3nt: TGTGCCAGCAGCCCCCTCAGCACAGATACGCAGTATTTT

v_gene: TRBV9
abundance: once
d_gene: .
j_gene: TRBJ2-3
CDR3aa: CASSVGLGLIRRGSDTQYF
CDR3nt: TGTGCCAGCAGCGTAGGGCTTGGCCTGATTCGGAGGGGCTCAGATACGCAGTATTTT

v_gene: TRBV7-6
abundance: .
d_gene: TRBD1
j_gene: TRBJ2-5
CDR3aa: CASSLGPGTGVLSQETQYF
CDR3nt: TGTGCCAGCAGCTTAGGCCCCGGGACAGGGGTGCTGTCGCAAGAGACCCAGTACTTC

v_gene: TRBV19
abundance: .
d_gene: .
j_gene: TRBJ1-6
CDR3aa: CASSIDSGGGDSPLHF
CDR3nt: TGTGCCAGTAGTATAGATAGCGGGGGAGGTGATTCACCCCTCCACTTT

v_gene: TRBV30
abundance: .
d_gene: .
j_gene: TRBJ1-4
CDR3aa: CAWMGLDEKLFF
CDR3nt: TGTGCCTGGATGGGGCTAGATGAAAAACTGTTTTTT

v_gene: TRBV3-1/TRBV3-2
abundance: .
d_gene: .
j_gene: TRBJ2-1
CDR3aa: CASTQGWGGYNEQFF
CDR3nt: TGTGCCAGCACCCAGGGGTGGGGGGGGTACAATGAGCAGTTCTTC

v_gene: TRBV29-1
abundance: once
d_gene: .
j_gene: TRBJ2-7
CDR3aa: CSVGSDSPYEQYF
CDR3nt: TGCAGCGTTGGGTCGGACAGCCCCTACGAGCAGTACTTC